The rows below give T cell receptor beta chains drawn from one sample of a study of T cell changes during pregnancy in multiple sclerosis. Method: immunoSEQ multiplex PCR; TCRdb's copy keeps in-frame clones and lacks some. The table shows approximately 41,000 clones, with 80% to 95% occurring only once. The specimen comprised CD8+ T cells from peripheral blood mononuclear cells, sampled in the first trimester of pregnancy. Source of these receptors: a female donor with multiple sclerosis, enrolled in a pregnancy study. Both conserved end residues are trimmed from each CDR3. A D gene is named only where the DNA matches it firmly.

j_gene: TRBJ2-1; len: 14; v_gene: TRBV2; d_gene: TRBD2; CDR3aa: ASSDLRGGGVYEQF
j_gene: TRBJ2-1; len: 12; v_gene: TRBV6-4; d_gene: TRBD2; CDR3aa: ASSDVAGVTEQF
j_gene: TRBJ1-1; len: 13; v_gene: TRBV27; d_gene: .; CDR3aa: ASSLGAGINTEAF
j_gene: TRBJ1-1; len: 9; v_gene: TRBV15; d_gene: .; CDR3aa: ATRIDTEAF
j_gene: TRBJ1-5; len: 14; v_gene: TRBV6-1; d_gene: .; CDR3aa: ASSEGQGPSNQPQH
j_gene: TRBJ1-2; len: 10; v_gene: TRBV6-6; d_gene: .; CDR3aa: ASSETDYGYT
j_gene: TRBJ2-3; len: 14; v_gene: TRBV9; d_gene: .; CDR3aa: ASSMSPRRGTDTQY
j_gene: TRBJ2-1; len: 18; v_gene: TRBV5-1; d_gene: TRBD2; CDR3aa: ASSLFIRTSGSFTYNEQF
j_gene: TRBJ2-1; len: 10; v_gene: TRBV25-1; d_gene: .; CDR3aa: ASSVTVAEQF
j_gene: TRBJ1-1; len: 11; v_gene: TRBV6-5; d_gene: .; CDR3aa: ASSYKGDTEAF
j_gene: TRBJ1-1; len: 10; v_gene: TRBV30; d_gene: .; CDR3aa: AWSVPRAGAF
j_gene: TRBJ2-2; len: 12; v_gene: TRBV29-1; d_gene: .; CDR3aa: SAIGAVRTGELF
j_gene: TRBJ2-7; len: 13; v_gene: TRBV9; d_gene: .; CDR3aa: ASSALEGRAYEQY
j_gene: TRBJ1-1; len: 14; v_gene: TRBV6-5; d_gene: .; CDR3aa: ASSYQIQGVNTEAF
j_gene: TRBJ2-7; len: 15; v_gene: TRBV7-9; d_gene: TRBD1; CDR3aa: ASSLFPGGAVSYEQY
j_gene: TRBJ1-5; len: 12; v_gene: TRBV6-5; d_gene: .; CDR3aa: ASTPGRGGQPQH
j_gene: TRBJ2-1; len: 13; v_gene: TRBV25-1; d_gene: TRBD2; CDR3aa: ASSILAGRYNEQF
j_gene: TRBJ1-6; len: 11; v_gene: TRBV6-5; d_gene: TRBD1; CDR3aa: ASSQGAYSPLH
j_gene: TRBJ2-7; len: 12; v_gene: TRBV7-9; d_gene: .; CDR3aa: ASSSVSAGKEQY
j_gene: TRBJ1-2; len: 11; v_gene: TRBV30; d_gene: .; CDR3aa: AWSRVGGNGYT
j_gene: TRBJ2-1; len: 12; v_gene: TRBV11-2; d_gene: TRBD2; CDR3aa: ASSYTSGNNEQF
j_gene: TRBJ2-5; len: 13; v_gene: TRBV27; d_gene: .; CDR3aa: ASSLSISSLETQY
j_gene: TRBJ2-5; len: 16; v_gene: TRBV7-2; d_gene: TRBD2; CDR3aa: ASSLIASGGRVGETQY
j_gene: TRBJ2-1; len: 11; v_gene: TRBV19; d_gene: TRBD1; CDR3aa: ASWQGTGYEQF
j_gene: TRBJ2-5; len: 14; v_gene: TRBV5-1; d_gene: .; CDR3aa: ASSLVVGQNQETQY
j_gene: TRBJ1-3; len: 11; v_gene: TRBV29-1; d_gene: .; CDR3aa: SGTDRWGNTIY
j_gene: TRBJ2-1; len: 11; v_gene: TRBV19; d_gene: .; CDR3aa: ASSIADFNEQF
j_gene: TRBJ1-1; len: 12; v_gene: TRBV29-1; d_gene: TRBD1; CDR3aa: SAHGTGKNTEAF
j_gene: TRBJ1-4; len: 12; v_gene: TRBV2; d_gene: TRBD1; CDR3aa: ASRTGGVYEKLF
j_gene: TRBJ2-4; len: 11; v_gene: TRBV19; d_gene: TRBD2; CDR3aa: ASSISSGRRTN
j_gene: TRBJ2-7; len: 10; v_gene: TRBV27; d_gene: TRBD1; CDR3aa: ASSQGAYEQY
j_gene: TRBJ2-3; len: 14; v_gene: TRBV11-3; d_gene: TRBD2; CDR3aa: ASSPRLAGGTDTQY
j_gene: TRBJ2-2; len: 11; v_gene: TRBV2; d_gene: .; CDR3aa: ASSTSSTGELF
j_gene: TRBJ1-2; len: 15; v_gene: TRBV7-6; d_gene: TRBD1; CDR3aa: ASSLDSNRGRGYGYT
j_gene: TRBJ1-1; len: 11; v_gene: TRBV6-5; d_gene: .; CDR3aa: ASGNTGGTEAF
j_gene: TRBJ2-1; len: 10; v_gene: TRBV25-1; d_gene: .; CDR3aa: ASSVNAGEQF
j_gene: TRBJ1-5; len: 10; v_gene: TRBV13; d_gene: .; CDR3aa: ASSLSNQPQH
j_gene: TRBJ2-7; len: 14; v_gene: TRBV5-5; d_gene: TRBD2; CDR3aa: ASSLRGAGGIYEQY
j_gene: TRBJ1-1; len: 11; v_gene: TRBV10-3; d_gene: .; CDR3aa: ATHFALNTEAF
j_gene: TRBJ2-7; len: 13; v_gene: TRBV5-4; d_gene: .; CDR3aa: ASSSVDDSANEQY